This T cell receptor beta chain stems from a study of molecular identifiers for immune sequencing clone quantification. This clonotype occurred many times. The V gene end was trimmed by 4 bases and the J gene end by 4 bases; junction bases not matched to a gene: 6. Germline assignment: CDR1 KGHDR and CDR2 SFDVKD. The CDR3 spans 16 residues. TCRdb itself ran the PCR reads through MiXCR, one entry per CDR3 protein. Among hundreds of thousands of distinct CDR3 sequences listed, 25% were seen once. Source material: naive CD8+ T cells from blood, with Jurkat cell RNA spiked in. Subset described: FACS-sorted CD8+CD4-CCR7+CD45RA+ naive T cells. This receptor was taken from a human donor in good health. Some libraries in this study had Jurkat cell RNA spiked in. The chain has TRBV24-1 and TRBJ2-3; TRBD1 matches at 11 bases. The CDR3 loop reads CATSEWTGGSSDTQYF. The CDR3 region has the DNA TGTGCCACCAGTGAGTGGACAGGGGGCTCTTCAGATACGCAGTATTTT.